This TCR beta chain was captured by sequencing in a study of blood T cell repertoires in COVID-19. About the research overall: Sites across the United States, Italy and Spain contributed samples from acute and convalescent COVID-19. PBMCs, B-cell-depleted T cells, or T cells were the source of the cDNA or gDNA that made up the material.

This clone was detected a few times. A Seattle source enrolled patients during active infection and followed them longitudinally. This CDR3 is built from 13 residues. Between the trimmed V and J ends, which lost 6 bases and 8 bases, there was a span of 16 bases. Study processing details: By means of reference gene primer amplification, nucleated cell counts were estimated. Assay: immunoSEQ multiplex PCR; the TCRdb copy retains only in-frame clones and omits some. V, J and clone size are taken as reported in that table, and D and trimming were inferred from the DNA itself. Of approximately 45,000 clones detected, around nine tenths appear once; the ten largest clones hold roughly 4.2%.

The clonotype comes from a man in his forties with COVID-19, enrolled during active disease. Specimen: peripheral blood. The chain joins TRBV12-3 or TRBV12-4 to TRBJ1-2; D is unclear. CDR3 sequence (DNA): TGTGCCAGCAGCCACCGGAGACTAGGCGGCTACACCTTC. It translates to CASSHRRLGGYTF.